This T cell receptor beta chain was obtained from a study of T cell responses to AZD1222 COVID-19 vaccine. Study outcomes and limitations: The donors showed a predominance of white British ancestry and of females, with possible underestimation of clonal diversity. In the spike-specific TCR repertoire, nearly half reportedly target unmutated variant regions.

V gave up 4 bases and J gave up 2 bases; unmatched junction bases: 3. The germline CDR1 and CDR2 sequences are SGHRS and YFSETQ. This CDR3 comprises 13 residues. The assay was immunoSEQ multiplex PCR, and TCRdb's table has in-frame clones only and misses some. The sample carries roughly 58,000 clones, roughly 89% recorded once. Analysis merged second doses at about 4 or about 12 weeks. Concerning this clone itself: The target antigen is unknown.

The source of this sequence is an adult who received the AZD1222 COVID-19 vaccine. The rearrangement links TRBV5-1 to TRBJ2-7; TRBD1 aligns across 7 bases. The material was peripheral blood, obtained 28 days after the second AZD1222 dose. The CDR3 nucleotides are TGCGCCAGCAGCGGGACAGAACCCTACGAGCAGTACTTC. Its translation: CASSGTEPYEQYF.